This is a list of T cell receptor beta chains from one sample in a study of blood T cells in healthy people across ages. TCRdb reprocessed the 5' RACE reads with MiXCR, giving one entry per CDR3 protein. In the table there are about 730,000 distinct CDR3 sequences, 43% of which are singletons. The sample comprised blood. The receptor set was obtained from a woman aged 60 to 75 in good health. CDR3s include the opening cysteine and the closing phenylalanine or tryptophan. The D gene is left open where the match is weak. Only part of the rows carry a size: once, few, many, or a class if the clone is expanded.

TRBD2 | TRBJ2-1 | once | TRBV6-2/TRBV6-3 | TGTGCCAGCAGTGAGGGACTAGTGGGGTATGAGCAGTTCTTC | CASSEGLVGYEQFF
NA | TRBJ2-5 | NA | TRBV6-1 | TGTGCCAGCAGTGAAGAGGGAGGGGGAAGAGAGACCCAGTACTTC | CASSEEGGGRETQYF
NA | TRBJ1-3 | NA | TRBV6-1 | TGTGCCGCCCAGCCCCTATCTGGAAACACCATATATTTT | CAAQPLSGNTIYF
NA | TRBJ1-4 | NA | TRBV3-1 | TGTGCCAGCAGCCAAGAAAGGTGGTCTCGTAATGAAAAACTGTTTTTT | CASSQERWSRNEKLFF
NA | TRBJ1-2 | NA | TRBV20-1 | TGCAGTGCCAAGGCCTATGGCTACACCTTC | CSAKAYGYTF
TRBD2 | TRBJ2-5 | NA | TRBV11-2 | TGTGCCAGCATCCCCCCGGGGGGTGGGGATGAGCAGTACTTC | CASIPPGGGDEQYF
NA | TRBJ2-1 | few | TRBV14 | TGTGCCAGCAGCCAAGGGGGACGCCTCCAAAATGAGCAGTTCTTC | CASSQGGRLQNEQFF
TRBD2 | TRBJ2-5 | few | TRBV4-2 | TGTGCCAGCAGTCTAAGCGGGGTGAGCGTGGAGACCCAGTACTTC | CASSLSGVSVETQYF
TRBD2 | TRBJ2-7 | NA | TRBV9 | TGTGCCAGCAGCGTCACCGGGACTAGCGGGCCTTTTTCCTACAATGAGCAGTACTTC | CASSVTGTSGPFSYNEQYF
NA | TRBJ1-3 | few | TRBV25-1 | TGTGCCAGCAGTGACCTCTCTGGAAACACCATATATTTT | CASSDLSGNTIYF
TRBD2 | TRBJ2-1 | NA | TRBV28 | TGTGCCAGCAGAGCGGGAGAGTCCGACAATGAGCAGTTCTTC | CASRAGESDNEQFF
TRBD1 | TRBJ2-3 | NA | TRBV2 | TGTGCCACCCACCGGGACAGGAGGGGGACTAGCACAGATACGCAGTATTTT | CATHRDRRGTSTDTQYF
TRBD2 | TRBJ2-2 | NA | TRBV3-1 | TGTGCCAGCAGCGTCAAGCGGGGTAACACCGGGGAGCTGTTTTTT | CASSVKRGNTGELFF
TRBD2 | TRBJ2-3 | NA | TRBV20-1 | TGCAGTGCTTTACTAGCGGCGCATCGGGGAACAGATACGCAGTATTTT | CSALLAAHRGTDTQYF
TRBD2 | TRBJ2-7 | few | TRBV5-1 | TGCGCCAGCACAAACCCGGGAGGATACGAGCAGTACTTC | CASTNPGGYEQYF
TRBD1 | TRBJ2-5 | NA | TRBV24-1 | TGTGCCACCAGTGAATTGGGACAGGGTTGGAATGAGCAGTACTTC | CATSELGQGWNEQYF
TRBD1 | TRBJ2-6 | few | TRBV6-5 | TGTGCCAGCAGTTACTCTGGCAGGGGGACCTCTGGGGCCAACGTCCTGACTTTC | CASSYSGRGTSGANVLTF
TRBD2 | TRBJ2-5 | NA | TRBV20-1 | TGCAGTGCTACCCTAGCGGGGGCCTCCGTAGAGACCCAGTACTTC | CSATLAGASVETQYF
NA | TRBJ1-1 | NA | TRBV10-3 | TGTGCCATCAGCTCTGGACCCTCGAGGCCTGAAGCTTTCTTT | CAISSGPSRPEAFF
TRBD1 | TRBJ2-4 | NA | TRBV6-2/TRBV6-3 | TGTGCCAGCAGAGGGGACAGGGAGAGGATACGCTATCAGTACTTC | CASRGDRERIRYQYF
TRBD1 | TRBJ1-1 | NA | TRBV6-1 | TGTGCCAGCATCTTGGGACAGGCTCTTTTCACTGAAGCTTTCTTT | CASILGQALFTEAFF
TRBD1 | TRBJ1-4 | NA | TRBV9 | TGTGCCAGCAGCGTAGATCGTGGGACAGGGAGTGAAAAACTGTTTTTT | CASSVDRGTGSEKLFF
NA | TRBJ1-5 | once | TRBV10-3 | TGTGCCATCAGTGAGTCTGCCCCACAGCCCCAGCATTTT | CAISESAPQPQHF
TRBD1 | TRBJ2-1 | few | TRBV29-1 | TGCAGCGCTAGACAGGGGTACAATGAGCAGTTCTTC | CSARQGYNEQFF
TRBD1 | TRBJ2-7 | few | TRBV11-2 | TGTGCCAGCAGTTGGGCGGGACAGGGAGGCTACGAGCAGTACTTC | CASSWAGQGGYEQYF
TRBD2 | TRBJ2-3 | few | TRBV7-9 | TGTGCCAGCAGCCCAACTAGCGGATTAAACACAGATACGCAGTATTTT | CASSPTSGLNTDTQYF
TRBD1 | TRBJ2-7 | few | TRBV20-1 | TGCAGTGCTAGCGGGACAGGCCTCCCCGACGAGCAGTACTTC | CSASGTGLPDEQYF
NA | TRBJ2-2 | NA | TRBV7-9 | TGTGCCAGCAGCTTAGCCGGGAGTGCCGGGGAGCTGTTTTTT | CASSLAGSAGELFF
NA | TRBJ1-1 | many | TRBV7-9 | TGTGCCAGCAGCCCTTGGAACACTGAAGCTTTCTTT | CASSPWNTEAFF
TRBD2 | TRBJ2-1 | NA | TRBV20-1 | TGCAGTGTCGGGGGACTAGCTGACAACAATGAGCAGTTCTTC | CSVGGLADNNEQFF
TRBD2 | TRBJ2-1 | few | TRBV6-5 | TGTGCCAGCAGTTACTCGGTATCAGGACTAGCTGTCGAGCAGTTCTTC | CASSYSVSGLAVEQFF
TRBD2 | TRBJ2-1 | NA | TRBV25-1 | TGTGCCAGCAGTGAATTAGGACTAGCGGGGTACAATGAGCAGTTCTTC | CASSELGLAGYNEQFF